This TCR beta chain was identified during a study of early T cells in non-severe SARS-CoV-2 infection. This clonotype has ten or more counts. Germline V gene lookup returns CDR1 MNHNS and CDR2 SASEGT. The CDR3 spans 15 residues. V shed 5 bases, J shed 3 bases, and the junction held 4 bases outside the gene matches. From the 5' RACE reads, TCRdb called clonotypes with MiXCR, one entry per CDR3 protein. Here the sample spans approximately 35,000 distinct CDR3 sequences, 5% being singletons. The chain is built from TRBV6-1 and TRBJ2-3, with 11 bases matching TRBD2. The specimen sequenced was whole blood. The sequence was collected from an adult who was a healthcare worker with PCR-confirmed SARS-CoV-2 infection or an uninfected control (not recorded which). The CDR3 loop is CASSPLAGGTDTQYF. In DNA, the CDR3 is TGTGCCAGCAGTCCCCTAGCGGGGGGAACAGATACGCAGTATTTT.